Listed below are T cell receptor beta chains from one sample, sequenced in a study of cytomegalovirus exposure and HLA in healthy donors. Sequencing was performed with immunoSEQ multiplex PCR; in TCRdb, only in-frame clones are kept and a portion is missing. The table records roughly 120,000 clones, around 70% of them present only once. The sequencing sample was made of PBMCs. The receptors shown here come from a woman aged 35 to 49 in good health and CMV-seropositive. Both conserved end residues are part of each CDR3. D genes are given only for firm matches. Only some rows state a clone size, as once, few, many or a class for expanded clones.

clone_size: .
d_call: TRBD1
v_call: TRBV18
j_call: TRBJ2-6
cdr3_aa: CASSLGQGALSGANVLTF
cdr3_nt: TGTGCCAGCTCACTCGGACAGGGGGCGTTATCTGGGGCCAACGTCCTGACTTTC

clone_size: .
d_call: TRBD2
v_call: TRBV7-3
j_call: TRBJ2-1
cdr3_aa: CASSWVGGGSYNEQFF
cdr3_nt: TGTGCCAGCAGCTGGGTGGGGGGGGGTTCCTACAATGAGCAGTTCTTC

clone_size: .
d_call: .
v_call: TRBV19
j_call: TRBJ2-2
cdr3_aa: CASSIVGLRKGVSGELFF
cdr3_nt: TGTGCCAGTAGTATAGTTGGCTTGAGGAAGGGGGTTTCCGGGGAGCTGTTTTTT

clone_size: .
d_call: .
v_call: TRBV29-1
j_call: TRBJ2-3
cdr3_aa: CSVVGGSTDTQYF
cdr3_nt: TGCAGCGTTGTGGGGGGTTCTACAGATACGCAGTATTTT

clone_size: .
d_call: .
v_call: TRBV7-3
j_call: TRBJ2-1
cdr3_aa: CASSPLTSNSYNEQFF
cdr3_nt: TGTGCCAGCAGCCCCCTGACTTCCAACTCCTACAATGAGCAGTTCTTC

clone_size: few
d_call: .
v_call: TRBV5-1
j_call: TRBJ1-1
cdr3_aa: CASSLGQQENTEAFF
cdr3_nt: TGCGCCAGCAGCTTGGGACAGCAGGAGAACACTGAAGCTTTCTTT

clone_size: .
d_call: .
v_call: TRBV14
j_call: TRBJ1-2
cdr3_aa: CASSHPGRYGYTF
cdr3_nt: TGTGCCAGCAGCCATCCGGGTAGGTATGGCTACACCTTC

clone_size: .
d_call: .
v_call: TRBV13
j_call: TRBJ1-2
cdr3_aa: CASSLWGGSYGYTF
cdr3_nt: TGTGCCAGCAGCTTATGGGGGGGTAGCTATGGCTACACCTTC

clone_size: .
d_call: .
v_call: TRBV5-6
j_call: TRBJ2-7
cdr3_aa: CASSLAAGWDYEQYF
cdr3_nt: TGTGCCAGCAGCCTCGCGGCGGGCTGGGACTACGAGCAGTACTTC

clone_size: .
d_call: .
v_call: TRBV28
j_call: TRBJ2-1
cdr3_aa: CASSPRTGNGEQFF
cdr3_nt: TGTGCCAGCAGCCCCCGGACGGGGAATGGTGAGCAGTTCTTC

clone_size: .
d_call: TRBD1
v_call: TRBV10-3
j_call: TRBJ1-6
cdr3_aa: CAISDVGQGTSPLHF
cdr3_nt: TGTGCCATCAGTGACGTGGGACAGGGGACTTCACCCCTCCACTTT

clone_size: .
d_call: .
v_call: TRBV9
j_call: TRBJ1-1
cdr3_aa: CASSVEGLANTEAFF
cdr3_nt: TGTGCCAGCAGCGTAGAGGGACTGGCGAACACTGAAGCTTTCTTT

clone_size: .
d_call: TRBD1
v_call: TRBV5-6
j_call: TRBJ1-1
cdr3_aa: CASSLGTGVAFF
cdr3_nt: TGTGCCAGCAGCTTAGGGACAGGGGTAGCTTTCTTT

clone_size: few
d_call: TRBD2
v_call: TRBV27
j_call: TRBJ2-2
cdr3_aa: CASSPRTSTGELFF
cdr3_nt: TGTGCCAGCAGTCCCAGGACTAGCACCGGGGAGCTGTTTTTT

clone_size: .
d_call: TRBD2
v_call: TRBV6-1
j_call: TRBJ2-7
cdr3_aa: CASRTTSGGYEQYF
cdr3_nt: TGTGCCAGCAGGACGACTAGCGGGGGCTACGAGCAGTACTTC

clone_size: once
d_call: TRBD1
v_call: TRBV2
j_call: TRBJ2-2
cdr3_aa: CASRRPGTGIGTGELFF
cdr3_nt: TGTGCCAGCAGACGTCCCGGGACAGGGATCGGAACCGGGGAGCTGTTTTTT

clone_size: .
d_call: .
v_call: TRBV6-5
j_call: TRBJ1-2
cdr3_aa: CASSYAGAQGYTF
cdr3_nt: TGTGCCAGCAGTTATGCAGGGGCGCAGGGCTACACCTTC

clone_size: .
d_call: TRBD1
v_call: TRBV5-5
j_call: TRBJ2-3
cdr3_aa: CASSLVGQGGDTQYF
cdr3_nt: TGTGCCAGCAGCTTGGTCGGACAGGGGGGAGATACGCAGTATTTT

clone_size: .
d_call: TRBD1
v_call: TRBV27
j_call: TRBJ1-5
cdr3_aa: CASSSDRVGQPQHF
cdr3_nt: TGTGCCAGCAGCTCAGACAGGGTGGGTCAGCCCCAGCATTTT

clone_size: .
d_call: .
v_call: TRBV9
j_call: TRBJ1-5
cdr3_aa: CASSTGGSGNQPQHF
cdr3_nt: TGTGCCAGCAGCACCGGGGGTAGTGGCAATCAGCCCCAGCATTTT